These 17 T cell receptor beta chains were all obtained from the same sample, sequenced in a study of blood T cell repertoires in COVID-19. TCRdb's copy holds only in-frame clones and misses some; the assay was immunoSEQ multiplex PCR. The repertoire holds some 700,000 clones, with approximately 90% as singletons. Sequencing used peripheral blood. The receptor source for this set is a woman between 18 and 29 years old with acute or convalescent COVID-19.

The gene calls are TRBV18 and TRBJ1-6; 9 positions match TRBD1. V was pared by 6 bases and J by 9 bases, with 6 bases of the junction left unmatched. Germline lookup yields CDR1 KGHSH and CDR2 LQKENI. This CDR3 is built from 14 residues. The CDR3 sequence is CASSLDRGFSPLHF. The CDR3 DNA is TGTGCCAGCTCCCTTGACAGGGGGTTTTCACCCCTCCACTTT. Full variable domain (rest looked up from reference TRBV18 and TRBJ1-6): NAGVMQNPRHLVRRRGQEARLRCSPMKGHSHVYWYRQLPEEGLKFMVYLQKENIIDESGMPKERFSAEFPKEGPSILRIQQVVRGDSAAYFCASSLDRGFSPLHFGNGTRLTVT.

V and J are TRBV9 and TRBJ1-2; 8 bases line up with TRBD1. The CDR3 length is 15 residues. J gave up 2 bases and V 4 bases, and 7 bases lay outside the gene matches. The germline V gene encodes CDR1 SGDLS and CDR2 YYNGEE. In nucleotides, the CDR3 is TGTGCCAGCAGCATGAGGACAGGGTCGAACTATGGCTACACCTTC. This gives the protein CASSMRTGSNYGYTF.

This clone was recorded only once. The genes are TRBV19 and TRBJ1-2, with 9 bases identical to TRBD1. V shed 8 bases and J 7 bases; nucleotides not matched to a gene: 8. The CDR3 is made up of 13 amino acids. Germline CDR1 is LNHDA and CDR2 is SQIVND (reference sequence). The CDR3 loop reads CASQDRGYFGYTF. The CDR3 nucleotides are TGTGCCAGTCAGGACAGGGGATATTTTGGCTACACCTTC.

V usage is TRBV3-1 (or the pseudogene TRBV3-2) and J usage is TRBJ1-1; 8 bases match TRBD1. The CDR3 covers 16 residues. CDR1 is LGHDT, CDR2 YNNKEL, per germline (reference sequence). V dropped 5 bases and J dropped 1; count of bases not matched to a gene: 9. The CDR3 DNA reads as TGTGCCAGCAGCGCACAACAGGGGGTTAAGAACACTGAAGCTTTCTTT. This gives the protein CASSAQQGVKNTEAFF.

This clone was seen a single time. The chain links TRBV7-8 to TRBJ1-1, with D maybe TRBD1 (6 bases). CDR1 and CDR2 (germline): SGHVS, FQNEAQ. V shed 4 bases and J shed 5 bases, with 11 bases lying between them. This CDR3 region has 13 residues. CDR3 region: CASSSRGGTEAFF. CDR3 bases: TGTGCCAGCAGCTCCCGAGGGGGAACTGAAGCTTTCTTT.

The chain combines TRBV6-5 with TRBJ2-1; the D is unclear. The V end was cut by 6 bases, the J end by 4 bases, with 10 bases between. The CDR3 is made up of 13 amino acids. Germline assignment: CDR1 MNHEY and CDR2 SVGAGI. CDR3 region: CASSPTEYNEQFF. The CDR3 DNA reads as TGTGCCAGCAGCCCCACAGAGTACAATGAGCAGTTCTTC.

The chain has TRBV12-3 or TRBV12-4 and TRBJ2-1; D not certain. Trimming left V 5 bases short and J 5 bases short, with 4 bases between. CDR3 length: 11 amino acids. CDR3 region: CASSVNNEQFF. CDR3 bases: TGTGCCAGCAGTGTAAACAATGAGCAGTTCTTC.

The V gene is TRBV5-8, the J gene TRBJ1-2, with 10 nucleotides matching TRBD1. Trimming took 4 bases from V and 6 from J; bases not matched to a gene: 12. Germline V CDR1 and CDR2: SGHTS, YDEGEE. The CDR3 is made up of 16 amino acids. The DNA of the CDR3 is TGTGCCAGCAGCCCATTCGCGACAGGGGGCCTGGATGGCTACACCTTC. It translates to CASSPFATGGLDGYTF. Filled out from reference TRBV5-8 and TRBJ1-2, the complete variable domain reads EAGVTQSPTHLIKTRGQQATLRCSPISGHTSVYWYQQALGLGLQFLLWYDEGEERNRGNFPPRFSGRQFPNYSSELNVNALELEDSALYLCASSPFATGGLDGYTFGSGTRLTVV.

The chain uses TRBV3-1 (or the pseudogene TRBV3-2) and TRBJ1-3; 7 bases fit TRBD1. The germline CDR1 and CDR2 sequences are LGHDT and YNNKEL (reference sequence). The CDR3 sequence is 17 residues long. Losses at the gene ends were 4 bases for V and 1 base for J; bases not matched to a gene: 10. Here the CDR3 reads CASSPDRVLQSGNTIYF. CDR3 in DNA: TGTGCCAGCAGCCCCGACAGGGTGTTACAATCTGGAAACACCATATATTTT.

The chain links TRBV2 to TRBJ2-3, with D unclear. Germline V gene lookup returns CDR1 SNHLY and CDR2 FYNNEI. The CDR3 length is 13 residues. Trimming left V 5 bases short and J 4 bases short, with 10 bases between. CDR3 sequence: CASSLLPSDTQYF. The CDR3 nucleotides read TGTGCCAGCAGTCTCCTCCCTTCAGATACGCAGTATTTT.

This clone was counted once. V gene TRBV29-1 combines with J gene TRBJ1-1; 7 positions agree with TRBD1. The CDR3 spans 13 residues. From germline, CDR1 is SQVTM and CDR2 ANQGSEA. The J segment lost 0 bases and the V segment lost 6 bases, leaving 4 bases of the junction unmatched. CDR3 sequence reads: CSVVGQMNTEAFF. In DNA, the CDR3 is TGCAGCGTAGTGGGACAGATGAACACTGAAGCTTTCTTT. The variable domain in full, with the rest retrieved from reference TRBV29-1 and TRBJ1-1, is SAVISQKPSRDICQRGTSLTIQCQVDSQVTMMFWYRQQPGQSLTLIATANQGSEATYESGFVIDKFPISRPNLTFSTLTVSNMSPEDSSIYLCSVVGQMNTEAFFGQGTRLTVV.

This clone was seen only a few times. This sample includes further DNA sequences coding for the same CDR3. The rearrangement uses TRBV6-5 and TRBJ1-3, with 7 nucleotides matching TRBD1. Germline CDR1 MNHEY, CDR2 SVGAGI. V shed 4 bases, J shed 1 base, and the junction held 1 base outside the gene matches. The CDR3 extends over 14 amino acids. The CDR3 nucleotides read TGTGCCAGCAGTTCGACAGGGTCTGGAAACACCATATATTTT. Translated: CASSSTGSGNTIYF.

The rearrangement joins TRBV28 to TRBJ2-7, with D possibly matching TRBD1 (6 bases). The ends were cut back, 5 bases at V and 2 bases at J, with 10 bases in the middle. There are 13 residues in the CDR3. Germline V CDR1 and CDR2: MDHEN, SYDVKM. The CDR3: CASSPTGPYEQYF. The CDR3 region has the DNA TGTGCCAGCAGTCCGACAGGACCCTACGAGCAGTACTTC. Based on the CDR3 plus reference TRBV28 and TRBJ2-7, the full variable domain is DVKVTQSSRYLVKRTGEKVFLECVQDMDHENMFWYRQDPGLGLRLIYFSYDVKMKEKGDIPEGYSVSREKKERFSLILESASTNQTSMYLCASSPTGPYEQYFGPGTRLTVT.

CDR3 bases: TGTGCCATCAGTTTGACAGGTGCTAGCAATCAGCCCCAGCATTTT. This gives the protein CAISLTGASNQPQHF. This chain uses TRBV10-3 with TRBJ1-5; weak D call: TRBD1 (6 bases). V lost 5 bases to trimming and J lost 0 bases, with 11 bases between them. The CDR3 spans 15 residues. Germline V CDR1 and CDR2: ENHRY, SYGVKD.

Written as DNA, the CDR3 is TGTGCCTGGGAGCAGGGTTACACTGAAGCTTTCTTT. Its translation is CAWEQGYTEAFF. This sequence joins TRBV30 and TRBJ1-1, with D possibly being TRBD1 (5 bases). V was cut by 5 bases and J by 3 bases, with 10 bases left in between. This CDR3 is 12 amino acids long. CDR1 is GTSNPN, CDR2 SVGIG, per germline (reference sequence).

The rearrangement joins TRBV28 to TRBJ2-2; D is ambiguous. The CDR3 spans 15 residues. V was clipped by 6 bases and J by 1 base, with 12 bases between them. From germline, CDR1 is MDHEN and CDR2 SYDVKM. The CDR3 loop is CASRPTMGNTGELFF. The CDR3 DNA sequence: TGTGCCAGCAGGCCAACTATGGGGAACACCGGGGAGCTGTTTTTT.

About this clone itself: The sample has other DNA sequences that encode this CDR3 too. The J gene is TRBJ1-5, the V gene TRBV19; D is unresolved. The V gene lost 1 base and the J gene lost 1 base, with 8 bases spanning the gap. This CDR3 comprises 15 residues. Germline values: CDR1 LNHDA, CDR2 SQIVND (reference sequence). This CDR3 is CASSIVQASNQPQHF. The CDR3 bases are TGTGCCAGTAGTATAGTCCAGGCGAGCAATCAGCCCCAGCATTTT.